A single sample is the source of the 15 T cell receptor beta chains below, sequenced in a study of blood T cells in healthy people across ages. A second PCR of roughly 7 to 11 cycles used a sample-barcoded 5' primer and a J-beta primer mix. TCRdb reprocessed the 5' RACE reads via MiXCR and lists one record per CDR3 protein. The sample carries roughly 2 million distinct CDR3 sequences, around 48% recorded once. Sequencing used blood. The receptor set was obtained from a woman aged 40 to 49 in good health.

The chain recombines TRBV6-5 with TRBJ1-4; D remains ambiguous. Germline assignment: CDR1 MNHEY and CDR2 SVGAGI. The length of the CDR3 is 14 residues. Trimming removed 4 bases from V and 0 bases from J, with 6 bases in between. CDR3 DNA: TGTGCCAGCAGTTCGACCCCAACTAATGAAAAACTGTTTTTT. It translates to CASSSTPTNEKLFF.

Here the CDR3 reads CAQETGNNEQFF. The CDR3 region has the DNA TGTGCCCAAGAAACAGGGAACAATGAGCAGTTCTTC. The chain is built from TRBV7-2 and TRBJ2-1; TRBD1 is a possible D gene (6 bases). Per germline, CDR1 SGHTA and CDR2 FQGNSA. V was pared by 11 bases and J by 5 bases, with 13 bases between. This CDR3 contains 12 residues.

At least ten counts were recorded for this clonotype. One end of the junction varies from germline; a read error may be responsible. The chain has TRBV5-1 and TRBJ2-3; D possibly corresponds to TRBD1 (5 bases). The germline V gene has CDR1 SGHRS and CDR2 YFSETQ. This CDR3 is 14 amino acids long. The CDR3 nucleotides read TGTGCCAGCAGTCTGGACACCTTCACAGATACGCAGTATTTT. Encoded protein: CASSLDTFTDTQYF. Complete variable domain (other parts from reference TRBV5-1 and TRBJ2-3): KAGVTQTPRYLIKTRGQQVTLSCSPISGHRSVSWYQQTPGQGLQFLFEYFSETQRNKGNFPGRFSGRQFSNSRSEMNVSTLELGDSALYLCASSLDTFTDTQYFGPGTRLTVL.

The chain has TRBV10-2 and TRBJ2-1; D ambiguous. V shed 6 bases and J shed 6 bases, with 9 bases lying between them. CDR1 is WSHSY, CDR2 SAAADI, per germline. The CDR3 length is 12 residues. The CDR3 sequence is CASREGSNEQFF. CDR3 DNA sequence: TGCGCCAGCAGGGAAGGGTCCAATGAGCAGTTCTTC.

As concerns this clonotype: An end of the junction differs from the germline gene, which may be a read error. The rearrangement joins TRBV4-1 to TRBJ2-1, with TRBD2 matching over 8 bases. The CDR3 spans 15 residues. CDR1 is MGHRA and CDR2 is YSYEKL in the germline V gene. The CDR3 spells CASSQRSAGDNKQFF. CDR3 in DNA: TGCGCCAGCAGTCAAAGGTCAGCGGGGGACAATAAGCAGTTCTTC.

CDR3 coding DNA: TGCGCCAGCAGCTTGGTGGAGGGAAAGGGATACGAGCAGTACTTC. The encoded protein is CASSLVEGKGYEQYF. The chain employs TRBV5-1 and TRBJ2-7, with a weak D call TRBD2 (6 bases). Germline V gene sequence: CDR1 SGHRS, CDR2 YFSETQ. V was pared by 0 bases and J by 4 bases, with 14 bases between. The CDR3 is 15 residues long. Full variable domain (outside the CDR3, taken from reference TRBV5-1 and TRBJ2-7): KAGVTQTPRYLIKTRGQQVTLSCSPISGHRSVSWYQQTPGQGLQFLFEYFSETQRNKGNFPGRFSGRQFSNSRSEMNVSTLELGDSALYLCASSLVEGKGYEQYFGPGTRLTVT.

This rearrangement joins TRBV7-2 to TRBJ2-1, with 10 bases fitting TRBD1. Germline V lookup: CDR1 SGHTA, CDR2 FQGNSA. The CDR3 sequence is 17 residues long. Trimming removed 1 base from V and 4 bases from J; junction bases left unmatched: 7. The CDR3 bases are TGTGCCAGCAGCTTAGAGCGCACGGGACAGGGGTACAATGAGCAGTTCTTC. Its translation is CASSLERTGQGYNEQFF.

This clonotype was counted many times. V usage is TRBV4-2 and J usage is TRBJ2-5, with 8 bases that match TRBD1. J was trimmed by 3 bases and V by 1 base; bases with no gene match: 1. Germline CDR1 LGHNA, CDR2 YNFKEQ. The CDR3 spans 14 residues. DNA of the CDR3: TGTGCCAGCAGCCAAGGGACAGGGAAAGAGACCCAGTACTTC. Translating gives CASSQGTGKETQYF.

This clonotype was detected a few times. The J gene is TRBJ1-6, the V gene TRBV15; unclear D gene. Trimming removed 2 bases at V and 7 bases at J, with 3 bases between. The CDR3 is 12 amino acids. Germline CDR1 is LNHNV and CDR2 is YYDKDF (reference sequence). The CDR3 region is CATSRQNSPLHF. CDR3 bases: TGTGCCACCAGCAGACAGAATTCACCCCTCCACTTT. The variable domain in full, completed from reference TRBV15 and TRBJ1-6, reads DAMVIQNPRYQVTQFGKPVTLSCSQTLNHNVMYWYQQKSSQAPKLLFHYYDKDFNNEADTPDNFQSRRPNTSFCFLDIRSPGLGDTAMYLCATSRQNSPLHFGNGTRLTVT.

This chain uses TRBV28 with TRBJ2-3; 8 bases are shared with TRBD2. CDR3 size: 15 residues. Looked up from germline, CDR1 is MDHEN and CDR2 is SYDVKM. The trim removed 8 bases at V and 4 bases at J, leaving 11 bases unmatched. CDR3 sequence (DNA): TGTGCCAGCTCCTCCGGGGGGGCGCCCCCAGATACGCAGTATTTT. Its translation is CASSSGGAPPDTQYF. Filled out from reference TRBV28 and TRBJ2-3, the complete variable domain reads DVKVTQSSRYLVKRTGEKVFLECVQDMDHENMFWYRQDPGLGLRLIYFSYDVKMKEKGDIPEGYSVSREKKERFSLILESASTNQTSMYLCASSSGGAPPDTQYFGPGTRLTVL.

As to this clonotype: One end of the junction fails to match germline, which may point to a read error. The chain recombines TRBV9 with TRBJ2-1, with TRBD2 matching over 10 bases. Germline V gene data show CDR1 as SGDLS and CDR2 as YYNGEE. There are 17 residues in the CDR3. CDR3 in DNA: TGTGCCAGCAGCGTAGAGCCTAGCGGGAGCTCCTACAATGAGCAGTTTTTC. It translates to CASSVEPSGSSYNEQFF.

V is TRBV6-5 and J is TRBJ2-7; 7 nucleotides match TRBD2. Trimming removed 3 bases from V and 6 bases from J; junction bases left unmatched: 8. CDR1 and CDR2 (germline): MNHEY, SVGAGI. The CDR3 has 14 amino acids. CDR3 amino acids: CASSYLPTGGEQYF. The CDR3 DNA sequence: TGTGCCAGCAGTTATCTACCAACGGGAGGCGAGCAGTACTTC.

A remark on this clonotype: One junction end disagrees with the germline gene, perhaps due to a read error. The chain is built from TRBV6-1 and TRBJ1-2; D gene ambiguous. There are 17 residues in the CDR3. Germline assignment: CDR1 MNHNS and CDR2 SASEGT. CDR3 residues: CARSRAGRLTANYGYTF. The CDR3 DNA follows: TGTGCCCGCAGCCGAGCAGGACGCCTGACCGCTAACTATGGCTACACCTTC.

The V call is TRBV20-1, the J call TRBJ1-2, with 11 bases fitting TRBD1. The ends lost 6 bases at V and 12 bases at J; junction bases unmatched: 18. Germline V gene sequence: CDR1 DFQATT, CDR2 SNEGSKA (reference sequence). CDR3 length: 15 residues. CDR3 nucleotides: TGCAGTGCAGACCCGGGACAGGGGGGAGGATCGGGCCACACCTTC. This gives the protein CSADPGQGGGSGHTF.

The V call is TRBV29-1, the J call TRBJ2-5; 11 bases align to TRBD1. Per germline, CDR1 SQVTM and CDR2 ANQGSEA. This CDR3 is 14 amino acids long. Unmatched junction bases numbered 4, after V lost 6 bases and J lost 1 base. The CDR3 sequence: CSVAGTGGQETQYF. In DNA form, the CDR3 reads TGCAGCGTGGCTGGGACAGGGGGCCAAGAGACCCAGTACTTC.